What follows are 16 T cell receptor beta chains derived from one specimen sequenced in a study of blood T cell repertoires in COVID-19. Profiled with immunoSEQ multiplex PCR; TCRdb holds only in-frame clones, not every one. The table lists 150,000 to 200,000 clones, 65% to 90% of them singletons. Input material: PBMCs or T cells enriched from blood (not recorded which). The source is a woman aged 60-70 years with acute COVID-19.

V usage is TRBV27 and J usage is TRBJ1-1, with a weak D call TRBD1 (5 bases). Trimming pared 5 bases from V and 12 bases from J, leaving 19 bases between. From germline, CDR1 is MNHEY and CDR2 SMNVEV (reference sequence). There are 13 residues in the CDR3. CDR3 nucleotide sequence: TGTGCCAGCAGTCCGGGACTCCGGGTGGTCACTTTCTTT. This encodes CASSPGLRVVTFF.

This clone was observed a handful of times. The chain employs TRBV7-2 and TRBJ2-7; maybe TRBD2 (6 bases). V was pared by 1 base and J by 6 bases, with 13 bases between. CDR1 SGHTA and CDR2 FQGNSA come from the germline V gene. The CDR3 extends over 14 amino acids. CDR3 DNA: TGTGCCAGCAGCTTAGGTTCGGTCGGGGGCGAGCAGTACGTC. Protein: CASSLGSVGGEQYV.

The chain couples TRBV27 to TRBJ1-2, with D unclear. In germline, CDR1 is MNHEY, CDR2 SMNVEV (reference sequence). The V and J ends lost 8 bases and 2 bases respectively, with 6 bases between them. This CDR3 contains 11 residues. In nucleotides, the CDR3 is TGTGCCAGCCGACACAACTATGGCTACACCTTC. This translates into CASRHNYGYTF.

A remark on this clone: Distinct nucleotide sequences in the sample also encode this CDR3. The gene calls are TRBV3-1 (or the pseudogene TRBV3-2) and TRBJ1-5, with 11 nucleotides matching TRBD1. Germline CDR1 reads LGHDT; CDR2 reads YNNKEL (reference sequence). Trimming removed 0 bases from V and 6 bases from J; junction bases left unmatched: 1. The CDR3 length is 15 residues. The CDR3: CASSQDGTGGQPQHF. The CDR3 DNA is TGTGCCAGCAGCCAAGACGGGACAGGGGGTCAGCCCCAGCATTTT.

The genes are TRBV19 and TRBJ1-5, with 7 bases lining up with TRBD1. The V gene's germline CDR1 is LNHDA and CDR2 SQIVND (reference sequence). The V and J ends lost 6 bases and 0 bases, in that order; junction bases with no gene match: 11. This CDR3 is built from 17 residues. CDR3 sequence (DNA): TGTGCCAGTAGGAAACTATCGGGACAGTTTAGCAATCAGCCCCAGCATTTT. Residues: CASRKLSGQFSNQPQHF.

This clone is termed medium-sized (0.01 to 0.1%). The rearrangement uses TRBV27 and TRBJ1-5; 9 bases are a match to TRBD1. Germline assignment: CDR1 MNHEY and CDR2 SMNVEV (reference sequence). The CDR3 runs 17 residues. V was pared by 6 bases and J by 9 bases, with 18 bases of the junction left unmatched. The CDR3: CASRLESGTGPYGPQHF. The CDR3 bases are TGTGCCAGCAGACTAGAGTCCGGGACAGGGCCTTATGGGCCCCAGCATTTT.

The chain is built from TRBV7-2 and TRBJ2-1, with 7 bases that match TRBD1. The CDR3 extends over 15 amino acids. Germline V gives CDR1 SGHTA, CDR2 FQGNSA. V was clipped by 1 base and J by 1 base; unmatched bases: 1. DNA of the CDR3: TGTGCCAGCAGCTTAGTACAGGGGTCCTACAATGAGCAGTTCTTC. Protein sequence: CASSLVQGSYNEQFF.

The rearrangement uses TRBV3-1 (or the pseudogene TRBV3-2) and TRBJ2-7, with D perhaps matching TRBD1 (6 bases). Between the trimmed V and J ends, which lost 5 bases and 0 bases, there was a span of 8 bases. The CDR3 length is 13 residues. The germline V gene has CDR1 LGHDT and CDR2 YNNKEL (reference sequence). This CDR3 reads CASSYRASYEQYF. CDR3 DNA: TGTGCCAGCAGCTACAGGGCCTCCTACGAGCAGTACTTC.

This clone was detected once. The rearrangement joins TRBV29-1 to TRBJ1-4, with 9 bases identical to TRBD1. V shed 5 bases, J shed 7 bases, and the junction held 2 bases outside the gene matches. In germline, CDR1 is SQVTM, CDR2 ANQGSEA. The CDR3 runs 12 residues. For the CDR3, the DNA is TGCAGCGTTTCGGACAGGGGTGAAAAACTGTTTTTT. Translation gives CSVSDRGEKLFF.

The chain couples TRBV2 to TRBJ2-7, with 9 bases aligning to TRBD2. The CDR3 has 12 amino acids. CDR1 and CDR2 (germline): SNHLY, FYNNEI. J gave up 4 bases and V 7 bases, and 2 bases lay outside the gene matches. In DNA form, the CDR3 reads TGTGCCAGCAACGCGGGGGGGTACGAGCAGTACGTC. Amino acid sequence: CASNAGGYEQYV.

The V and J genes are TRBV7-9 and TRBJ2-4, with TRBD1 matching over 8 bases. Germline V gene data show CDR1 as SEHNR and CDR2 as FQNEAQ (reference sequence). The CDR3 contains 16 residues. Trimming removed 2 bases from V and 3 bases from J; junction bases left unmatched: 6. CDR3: CASSLSGGVDKNIQYF. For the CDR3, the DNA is TGTGCCAGCAGCTTATCAGGGGGCGTGGACAAAAACATTCAGTACTTC.

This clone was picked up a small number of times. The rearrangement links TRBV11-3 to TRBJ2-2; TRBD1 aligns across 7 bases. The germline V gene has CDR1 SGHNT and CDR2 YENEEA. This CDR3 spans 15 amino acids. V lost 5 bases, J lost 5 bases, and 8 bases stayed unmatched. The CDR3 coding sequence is TGTGCCAGCAGCCCTCAAGGGACAGATACCGGGGAGCTGTTTTTT. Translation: CASSPQGTDTGELFF.

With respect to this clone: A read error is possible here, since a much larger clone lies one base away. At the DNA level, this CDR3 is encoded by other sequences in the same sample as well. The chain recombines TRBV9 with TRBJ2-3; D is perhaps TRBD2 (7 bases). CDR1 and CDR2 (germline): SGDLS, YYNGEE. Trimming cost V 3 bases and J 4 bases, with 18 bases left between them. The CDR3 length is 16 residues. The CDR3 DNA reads TGTGCCAGCAGCGCCTGGGGGGGAGGGGGGGCAGATACGCAGTATTTT. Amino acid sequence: CASSAWGGGGADTQYF. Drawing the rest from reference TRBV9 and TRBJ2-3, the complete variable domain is DSGVTQTPKHLITATGQRVTLRCSPRSGDLSVYWYQQSLDQGLQFLIQYYNGEERAKGNILERFSAQQFPDLHSELNLSSLELGDSALYFCASSAWGGGGADTQYFGPGTRLTVL.

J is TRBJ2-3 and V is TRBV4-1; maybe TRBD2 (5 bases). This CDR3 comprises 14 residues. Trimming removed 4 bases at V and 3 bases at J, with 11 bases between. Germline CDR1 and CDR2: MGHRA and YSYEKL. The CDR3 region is CASSPSTGTDTQYF. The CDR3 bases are TGCGCCAGCAGCCCCTCAACGGGGACAGATACGCAGTATTTT.

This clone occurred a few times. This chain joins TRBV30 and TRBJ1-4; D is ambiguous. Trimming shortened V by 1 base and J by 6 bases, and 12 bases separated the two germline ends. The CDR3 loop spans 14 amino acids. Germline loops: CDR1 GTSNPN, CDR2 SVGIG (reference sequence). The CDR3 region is CAWSAPGYDEKLFF. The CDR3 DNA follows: TGTGCCTGGAGTGCCCCGGGATATGATGAAAAACTGTTTTTT.

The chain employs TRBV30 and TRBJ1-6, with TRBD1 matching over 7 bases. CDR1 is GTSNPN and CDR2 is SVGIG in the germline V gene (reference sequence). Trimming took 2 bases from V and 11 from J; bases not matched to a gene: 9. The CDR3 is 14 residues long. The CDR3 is CAWSTGTDTAPLHF. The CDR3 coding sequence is TGTGCCTGGAGTACCGGGACAGACACTGCACCCCTCCACTTT.